This T cell receptor beta chain was obtained from a study of shared clonotypes between healthy human individuals. In this sample, this clone turned up a few times. Additional DNA sequences in this sample encode the identical CDR3. The V end lost 6 bases, the J end lost 1 base, and 3 bases lay between the germline ends. The CDR3 extends over 11 amino acids. The germline CDR1 and CDR2 sequences are KGHSH and LQKENI. Clones were read by immunoSEQ multiplex PCR, and TCRdb kept only the in-frame ones, dropping some. The sample contains 2 million to 2.5 million clones, about 94% of which appear only once. Sequencing was performed on naive CD4+ T cells sorted from blood. Subset indicated: CD45RA+ positively selected. The source of this sequence is a man aged 18 to 30 in good health. J is TRBJ1-1 and V is TRBV18; D call uncertain. In DNA form, the CDR3 reads TGTGCCAGCTCCCCGAACACTGAAGCTTTCTTT. As protein: CASSPNTEAFF.